The 21 T cell receptor beta chains below were found in one sample sequenced in a study of blood T cells in healthy people across ages. A second about 7 to 12 cycle PCR used barcoded and J-beta primers. TCRdb recomputed calls from the 5' RACE reads with MiXCR, one row per CDR3 protein. Among 890,000 or so distinct CDR3 sequences listed, less than 80% were seen once. Input material: blood. These receptors came from a man aged 25 to 40 in good health.

The V and J genes are TRBV7-8 and TRBJ1-5; possible D gene TRBD1, 5 bases. Between the trimmed V and J ends, which lost 4 bases and 6 bases, there was a span of 16 bases. Germline V gives CDR1 SGHVS, CDR2 FQNEAQ. The CDR3 contains 15 residues. DNA of the CDR3: TGTGCCAGCAGCTCGTCCCCCAGGGTCAGTCAGCCCCAGCATTTT. Translation gives CASSSSPRVSQPQHF.

The chain couples TRBV4-1 to TRBJ1-5; D ambiguous. CDR1 and CDR2 (germline): MGHRA, YSYEKL. Trimming stripped 5 bases from V and 7 bases from J, with 18 bases between. This CDR3 contains 15 residues. CDR3 bases: TGCGCCAGCAGCGCCCGACCTCTATTGAAGCAGCCCCAGCATTTT. As protein: CASSARPLLKQPQHF.

This clonotype was picked up a small number of times. The genes are TRBV12-3 or TRBV12-4 and TRBJ2-7; D call uncertain. The CDR3 spans 13 residues. Here the CDR3 reads CVTAPTPQYEQYF. In nucleotides, the CDR3 is TGTGTCACCGCTCCAACCCCGCAGTACGAGCAGTACTTC.

The CDR3 DNA reads TGTGCCATCAGTGAGGTGGGGGGGGTCTACAATGAGCAGTTCTTC. Protein product: CAISEVGGVYNEQFF. The chain carries TRBV10-3 and TRBJ2-1; 7 nucleotides agree with TRBD2. Trimming took 2 bases from V and 3 from J; bases not matched to a gene: 4. The CDR3 is 15 amino acids. The germline CDR1 and CDR2 sequences are ENHRY and SYGVKD.

The V call is TRBV12-3 or TRBV12-4, the J call TRBJ2-5; 9 positions agree with TRBD1. The CDR3 contains 15 residues. J lost 5 bases, V lost 5 bases, and 9 bases had no gene match. In nucleotides, the CDR3 is TGTGCCAGCAGTAGTGGGACAGGGCAAGTGGAGACCCAGTACTTC. Protein: CASSSGTGQVETQYF.

This clonotype showed up just a few times. J is TRBJ1-2 and V is TRBV7-2, with D possibly matching TRBD1 (5 bases). This CDR3 has 11 amino acids. V lost 11 bases and J 8 bases, leaving 15 bases between the germline ends. In germline, CDR1 is SGHTA, CDR2 FQGNSA. CDR3 sequence reads: CAARVSGGYTF. DNA for the CDR3: TGTGCCGCCAGGGTCTCGGGCGGCTACACCTTC. Complete variable domain (other parts from reference TRBV7-2 and TRBJ1-2): GAGVSQSPSNKVTEKGKDVELRCDPISGHTALYWYRQSLGQGLEFLIYFQGNSAPDKSGLPSDRFSAERTGGSVSTLTIQRTQQEDSAVYLCAARVSGGYTFGSGTRLTVV.

This clonotype was observed at least ten times. The V and J genes are TRBV3-1 and TRBJ2-6; D gene unclear. CDR3 length: 14 residues. Germline V gene sequence: CDR1 LGHDT, CDR2 YNNKEL (reference sequence). V was shortened by 4 bases and J by 2 bases, with 6 bases between the two germline ends. The CDR3 loop reads CASSRGTGANVLTF. The DNA of the CDR3 is TGTGCCAGCAGCCGGGGAACTGGGGCCAACGTCCTGACTTTC.

V and J are TRBV7-2 and TRBJ2-4, with D possibly being TRBD2 (6 bases). Germline values: CDR1 SGHTA, CDR2 FQGNSA. The ends were cut back, 5 bases at V and 8 bases at J, with 13 bases in the middle. There are 13 residues in the CDR3. Written as DNA, the CDR3 is TGTGCCAGCAGCCGCGGGGACGGGGACATTCAGTACTTC. Encoded protein: CASSRGDGDIQYF.

This clonotype was observed a handful of times. The genes are TRBV27 and TRBJ2-1; TRBD2 agrees at 8 bases. From germline, CDR1 is MNHEY and CDR2 SMNVEV (reference sequence). Losses at the gene ends were 1 base for V and 8 bases for J; bases not matched to a gene: 10. The CDR3 sequence is 16 residues long. Here the CDR3 DNA reads TGTGCCAGCAGTTTATACGGGGGGGGCTGGCTGGATGAGCAGTTCTTC. It specifies CASSLYGGGWLDEQFF.

This clonotype occurred a few times. The genes are TRBV20-1 and TRBJ2-7, with D perhaps being TRBD1 or TRBD2 (6 bases each). There are 16 residues in the CDR3. The ends were cut back, 1 base at V and 6 bases at J, with 22 bases in the middle. CDR1 and CDR2 from the germline V gene are DFQATT and SNEGSKA (reference sequence). The CDR3: CSARGALASGAVEQYF. The CDR3 nucleotides are TGCAGTGCTAGAGGGGCGCTTGCGTCGGGGGCGGTCGAGCAGTACTTC.

This clonotype was picked up many times. The CDR3 loop is CSAPSGLAFF. Here the CDR3 DNA reads TGCAGTGCTCCCTCGGGCTTAGCTTTCTTT. The gene calls are TRBV20-1 and TRBJ1-1; no reliable D call. V lost 5 bases and J 10 bases, leaving 11 bases between the germline ends. Germline assignment: CDR1 DFQATT and CDR2 SNEGSKA (reference sequence). This CDR3 is 10 amino acids long.

The chain is built from TRBV7-2 and TRBJ2-5, with 8 bases lining up with TRBD2. The CDR3 is made up of 14 amino acids. V shed 5 bases, J shed 5 bases, and the junction held 7 bases outside the gene matches. Germline CDR1 is SGHTA and CDR2 is FQGNSA. CDR3 sequence: CASSAGLAFETQYF. In DNA, the CDR3 is TGTGCCAGCAGCGCAGGACTAGCATTTGAGACCCAGTACTTC.

The chain uses TRBV10-3 and TRBJ1-2; TRBD1 might be the D (5 bases). The CDR3 extends over 12 amino acids. Trimming left V 10 bases short and J 4 bases short, with 13 bases between. Looked up from germline, CDR1 is ENHRY and CDR2 is SYGVKD. CDR3 sequence: CATSQGSYGYTF. Here the CDR3 DNA reads TGTGCCACCAGCCAGGGAAGCTATGGCTACACCTTC.

A remark on this clonotype: Germline is not matched at one junction end, which may reflect a read error. V usage is TRBV25-1 and J usage is TRBJ2-3, with 7 positions matching TRBD1. Per germline, CDR1 MGHDK and CDR2 SYGVNS. This CDR3 contains 14 residues. CDR3 loop: CASIRTGITDTQYF. For the CDR3, the DNA is TGTGCTAGCATAAGGACAGGAATCACAGATACGCAGTATTTT.

The chain couples TRBV24-1 to TRBJ2-5; 7 bases match TRBD2. V lost 6 bases, J lost 3 bases, and 3 bases stayed unmatched. The germline CDR1 and CDR2 sequences are KGHDR and SFDVKD. This CDR3 contains 13 residues. CDR3 residues: CATSLGTKETQYF. The CDR3 nucleotides are TGTGCCACCAGTCTTGGGACTAAAGAGACCCAGTACTTC.

The chain uses TRBV20-1 and TRBJ2-3; the match to TRBD1 covers 9 bases. Germline V gene data show CDR1 as DFQATT and CDR2 as SNEGSKA (reference sequence). The CDR3 consists of 13 residues. The V gene end was trimmed by 7 bases and the J gene end by 4 bases; junction bases not matched to a gene: 6. The CDR3 coding sequence is TGCAGTGTTAGGGACAGGGTATCAGATACGCAGTATTTT. Translation: CSVRDRVSDTQYF.

This clonotype appeared a few times. The V and J genes are TRBV29-1 and TRBJ1-2; D might be TRBD1 (6 bases). Trimming removed 7 bases from V and 4 bases from J, with 16 bases in between. CDR1 and CDR2 from the germline V gene are SQVTM and ANQGSEA. The CDR3 consists of 13 residues. CDR3 DNA sequence: TGCAGCGGGCGGGACATGGACCTCTATGGCTACACCTTC. Translated, it gives CSGRDMDLYGYTF.

This chain joins TRBV29-1 and TRBJ2-3; D unresolved. Germline loops: CDR1 SQVTM, CDR2 ANQGSEA. V lost 0 bases and J 2 bases, leaving 12 bases between the germline ends. The CDR3 runs to 15 residues. CDR3 in amino acids: CSVEEEGRPTDTQYF. In DNA, the CDR3 is TGCAGCGTTGAAGAGGAAGGCAGACCCACAGATACGCAGTATTTT.

The table lists this clonotype with a few counts. The chain uses TRBV6-5 and TRBJ2-4, with a weak D call TRBD2 (6 bases). Germline assignment: CDR1 MNHEY and CDR2 SVGAGI. CDR3 size: 15 residues. Trimming cost V 8 bases and J 0 bases, with 14 bases left between them. In DNA form, the CDR3 reads TGTGCCAGCCGAGCGGGCCTGTTAGCCAAAAACATTCAGTACTTC. This translates into CASRAGLLAKNIQYF.

The chain combines TRBV14 with TRBJ2-5, with D possibly being TRBD1 (6 bases). The J call is uncertain, as TRBJ2-7 better fits the DNA end. Germline CDR1 and CDR2: SGHDN and FVKESK. CDR3 length: 17 amino acids. The CDR3 protein is CASSQYGGRGFYYEQYF. The CDR3 nucleotides are TGTGCCAGCAGCCAATATGGGGGCCGTGGATTCTACTACGAGCAGTACTTC.

The V and J genes are TRBV9 and TRBJ1-5; D is ambiguous. V was pared by 2 bases and J by 6 bases, with 6 bases between. This CDR3 comprises 12 residues. Germline CDR1 reads SGDLS; CDR2 reads YYNGEE. CDR3 DNA: TGTGCCAGCAGCGTGTCCTCTCAGCCCCAGCATTTT. Its protein product is CASSVSSQPQHF.